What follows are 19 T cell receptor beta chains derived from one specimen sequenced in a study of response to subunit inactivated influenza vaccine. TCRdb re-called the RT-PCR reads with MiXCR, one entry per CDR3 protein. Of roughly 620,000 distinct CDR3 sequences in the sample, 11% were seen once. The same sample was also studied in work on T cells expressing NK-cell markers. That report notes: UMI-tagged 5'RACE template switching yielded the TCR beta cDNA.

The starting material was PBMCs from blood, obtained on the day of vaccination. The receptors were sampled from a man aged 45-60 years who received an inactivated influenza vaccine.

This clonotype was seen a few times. CDR3 residues: CASSPTGHSPLHF. Here the CDR3 DNA reads TGTGCCAGCAGTCCCACTGGGCATTCACCCCTCCACTTT. The J gene is TRBJ1-6, the V gene TRBV28; D unclear. V gave up 5 bases and J gave up 8 bases, with 10 bases separating them. CDR3 length equals 13 residues. The germline CDR1 and CDR2 sequences are MDHEN and SYDVKM. The complete variable domain, with remaining parts taken from reference TRBV28 and TRBJ1-6, reads DVKVTQSSRYLVKRTGEKVFLECVQDMDHENMFWYRQDPGLGLRLIYFSYDVKMKEKGDIPEGYSVSREKKERFSLILESASTNQTSMYLCASSPTGHSPLHFGNGTRLTVT.

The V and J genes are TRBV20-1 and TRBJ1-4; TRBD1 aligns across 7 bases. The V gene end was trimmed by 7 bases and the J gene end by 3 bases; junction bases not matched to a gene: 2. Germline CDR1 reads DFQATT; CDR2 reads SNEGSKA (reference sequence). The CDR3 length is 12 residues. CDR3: CSGDSSNEKLFF. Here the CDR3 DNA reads TGCAGTGGGGACAGTTCTAATGAAAAACTGTTTTTT.

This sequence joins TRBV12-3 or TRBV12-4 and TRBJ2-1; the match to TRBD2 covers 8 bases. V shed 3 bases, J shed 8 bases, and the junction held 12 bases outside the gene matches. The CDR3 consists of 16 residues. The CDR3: CASSLPNGGADDEQFF. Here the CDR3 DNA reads TGTGCCAGCAGTTTGCCGAACGGGGGGGCGGATGATGAGCAGTTCTTC.

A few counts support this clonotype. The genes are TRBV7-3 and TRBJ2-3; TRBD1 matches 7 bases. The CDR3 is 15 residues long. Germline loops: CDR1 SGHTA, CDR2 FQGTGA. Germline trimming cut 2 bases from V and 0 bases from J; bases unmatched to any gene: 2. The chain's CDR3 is CASSLQGESTDTQYF. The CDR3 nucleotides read TGTGCCAGCAGCTTACAGGGGGAGAGCACAGATACGCAGTATTTT.

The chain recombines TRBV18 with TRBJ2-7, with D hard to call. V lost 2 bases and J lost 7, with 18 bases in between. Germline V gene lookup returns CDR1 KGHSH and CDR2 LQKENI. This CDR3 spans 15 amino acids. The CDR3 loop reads CASSPAHLELSEQYF. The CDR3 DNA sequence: TGTGCCAGCTCACCAGCGCACCTTGAGTTGTCGGAGCAGTACTTC.

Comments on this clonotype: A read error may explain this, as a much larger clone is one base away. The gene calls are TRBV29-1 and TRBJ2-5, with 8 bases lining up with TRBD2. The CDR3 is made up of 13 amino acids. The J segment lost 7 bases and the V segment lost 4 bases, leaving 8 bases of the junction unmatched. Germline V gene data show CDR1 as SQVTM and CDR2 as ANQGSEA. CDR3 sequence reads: CSVGHSGNPTQYF. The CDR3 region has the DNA TGCAGCGTTGGGCATAGCGGGAATCCGACCCAGTACTTC.

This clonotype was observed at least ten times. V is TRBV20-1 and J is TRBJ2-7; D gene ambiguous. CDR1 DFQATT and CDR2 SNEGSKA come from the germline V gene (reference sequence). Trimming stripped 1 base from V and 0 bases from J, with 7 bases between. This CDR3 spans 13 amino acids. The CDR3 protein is CSARAWSSYEQYF. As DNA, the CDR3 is TGCAGTGCTAGAGCCTGGAGCTCCTACGAGCAGTACTTC.

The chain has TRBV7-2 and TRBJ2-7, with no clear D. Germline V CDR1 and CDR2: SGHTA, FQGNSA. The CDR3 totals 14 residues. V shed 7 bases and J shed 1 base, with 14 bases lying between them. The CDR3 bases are TGTGCCAGCACCCCGTGGGCCGCTTCCTACGAGCAGTACTTC. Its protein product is CASTPWAASYEQYF.

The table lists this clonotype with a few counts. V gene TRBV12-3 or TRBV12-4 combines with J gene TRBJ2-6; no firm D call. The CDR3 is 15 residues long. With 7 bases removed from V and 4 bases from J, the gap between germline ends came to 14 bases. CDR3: CASTQTVGGANVLTF. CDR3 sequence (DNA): TGTGCCAGCACCCAAACGGTAGGGGGGGCCAACGTCCTGACTTTC.

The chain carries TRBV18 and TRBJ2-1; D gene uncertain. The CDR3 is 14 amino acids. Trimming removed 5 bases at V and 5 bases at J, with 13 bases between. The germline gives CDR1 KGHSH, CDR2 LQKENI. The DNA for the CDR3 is TGTGCCAGCTCAGTTAGCCTATTCAACAATGAGCAGTTCTTC. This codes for CASSVSLFNNEQFF.

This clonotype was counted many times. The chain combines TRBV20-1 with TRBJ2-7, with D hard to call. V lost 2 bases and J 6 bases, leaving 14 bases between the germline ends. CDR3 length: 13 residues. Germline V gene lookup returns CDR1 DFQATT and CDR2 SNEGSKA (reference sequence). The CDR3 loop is CSARLDLGFEQYF. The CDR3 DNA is TGCAGTGCTAGACTAGATTTGGGGTTCGAGCAGTACTTC.

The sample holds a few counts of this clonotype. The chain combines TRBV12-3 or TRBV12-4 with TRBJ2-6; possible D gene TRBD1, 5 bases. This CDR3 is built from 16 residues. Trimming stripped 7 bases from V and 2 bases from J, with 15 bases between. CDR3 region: CASTLEQVPGANVLTF. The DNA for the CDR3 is TGTGCCAGCACCCTGGAACAGGTACCTGGGGCCAACGTCCTGACTTTC.

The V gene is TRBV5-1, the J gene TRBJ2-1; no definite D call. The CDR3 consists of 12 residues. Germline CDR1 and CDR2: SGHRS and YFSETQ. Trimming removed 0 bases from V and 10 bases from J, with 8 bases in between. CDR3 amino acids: CASSLVIGEQFF. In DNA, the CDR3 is TGCGCCAGCAGCTTGGTTATAGGGGAGCAGTTCTTC.

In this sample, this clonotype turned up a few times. CDR3 DNA sequence: TGTGCCAGCAGCTTTGACAGGGGGCAAGAGTGGGGCACAGATACGCAGTATTTT. This encodes CASSFDRGQEWGTDTQYF. The chain recombines TRBV11-2 with TRBJ2-3, with 10 bases fitting TRBD1. CDR1 is SGHAT, CDR2 FQNNGV, per germline. After removal of 3 bases from V and 1 base from J, the junction contained 10 bases not matched to a gene. The CDR3 is made up of 18 amino acids.

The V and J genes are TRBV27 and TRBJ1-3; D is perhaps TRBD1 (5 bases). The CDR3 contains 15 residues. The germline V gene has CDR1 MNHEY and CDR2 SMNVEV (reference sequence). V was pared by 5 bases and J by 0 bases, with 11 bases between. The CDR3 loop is CASSRKTGSGNTIYF. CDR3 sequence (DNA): TGTGCCAGCAGTCGCAAAACAGGCTCTGGAAACACCATATATTTT.

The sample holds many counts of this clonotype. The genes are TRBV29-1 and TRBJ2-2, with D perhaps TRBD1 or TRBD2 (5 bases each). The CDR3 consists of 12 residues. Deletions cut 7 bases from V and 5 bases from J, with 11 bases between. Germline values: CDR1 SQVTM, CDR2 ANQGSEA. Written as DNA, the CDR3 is TGCAGCGGGGGGTGGCAAACCGGGGAGCTGTTTTTT. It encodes CSGGWQTGELFF.

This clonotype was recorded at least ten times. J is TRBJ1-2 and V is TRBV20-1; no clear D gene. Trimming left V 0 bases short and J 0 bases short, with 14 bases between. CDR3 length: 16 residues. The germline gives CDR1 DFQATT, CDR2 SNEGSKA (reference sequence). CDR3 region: CSARESQYGPNYGYTF. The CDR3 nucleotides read TGCAGTGCTAGAGAAAGTCAGTACGGACCTAACTATGGCTACACCTTC.

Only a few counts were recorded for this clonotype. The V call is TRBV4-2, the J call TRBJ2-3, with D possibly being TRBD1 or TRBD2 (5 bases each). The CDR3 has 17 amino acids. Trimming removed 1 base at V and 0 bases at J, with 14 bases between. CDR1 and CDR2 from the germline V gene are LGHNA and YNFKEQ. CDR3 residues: CASSQGRRGASTDTQYF. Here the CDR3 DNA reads TGTGCCAGCAGCCAAGGGAGACGGGGCGCTAGCACAGATACGCAGTATTTT.

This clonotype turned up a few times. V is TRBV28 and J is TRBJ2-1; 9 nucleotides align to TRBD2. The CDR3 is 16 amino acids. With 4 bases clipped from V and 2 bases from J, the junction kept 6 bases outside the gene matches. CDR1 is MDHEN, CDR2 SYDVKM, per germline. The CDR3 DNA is TGTGCCAGCAGTTCATTAGCGGGAGAGGCCTACAATGAGCAGTTCTTC. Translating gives CASSSLAGEAYNEQFF.